This TCR beta chain was sequenced in a study of PD-1 blockade in classical Hodgkin lymphoma. Across the study: Intravenous nivolumab at 3 mg/kg was given to patients every 2 weeks.

Study-wide results and caveats: The baseline diversity of complete responders showed similarity to that of newly diagnosed patients. The study reported lower baseline TCR diversity in newly diagnosed patients than in healthy donors.

Clones were read by immunoSEQ multiplex PCR, and TCRdb kept only the in-frame ones, dropping some. The sample records roughly 100,000 clones, roughly nine tenths being singletons. V lost 4 bases and J lost 9, with 18 bases in between. This CDR3 spans 14 amino acids. From germline, CDR1 is SGHTA and CDR2 FQGNSA. On this clone itself: Its antigen is not known.

Time point specified: cycle 4 day 1 (C4D1), after more than five weeks of nivolumab. In every patient, relapse followed autologous stem cell transplantation, while exposure to brentuximab vedotin differed. This chain joins TRBV7-2 and TRBJ2-5, with no clear D. The input for sequencing was peripheral blood mononuclear cells (PBMCs), taken before the fourth cycle of nivolumab. The clonotype was recovered from a human donor with classical Hodgkin lymphoma. The CDR3 DNA reads TGTGCCAGCAGCTCCACCCCAGGAGCCCAGGCCCAGTACTTC. As protein: CASSSTPGAQAQYF.